This T cell receptor (beta chain) was identified in a study of T-cell memory formation after mild COVID-19. For the study at large: Clusters of TCRs were largely donor specific. Notes on the study in general: For contracting clones, CD4+ ones sat mainly in CM and EM, CD8+ in EMRA. Day 15 to 85 contractors were CD4/CD8 balanced; later expanders leaned CD4+.

This clonotype was detected a few times. The antigen is unknown. TCR alpha and TCR beta cDNA libraries with sample barcodes and UMIs came from 5'RACE using constant-segment primers. TCRdb reanalysed the 5' RACE reads using MiXCR and keeps one entry per CDR3 protein. This table has 200,000 to 300,000 distinct CDR3 sequences, 16% appearing once. The trim removed 5 bases at V and 0 bases at J, leaving 4 bases unmatched. This CDR3 comprises 15 residues. The TCR sequence derives from a man between 18 and 35 years old who had mild COVID-19 (a few samples of this study predate the infection). Cell type and time point are not known. The chain is built from TRBV12-3 or TRBV12-4 and TRBJ1-5; 7 bases match TRBD1. Sequencing was done on a sample of PBMCs or a T cell subset sorted from them (not recorded which). The DNA of the CDR3 is TGTGCCAGCAGTAGACAGGGTTATAGCAATCAGCCCCAGCATTTT. Amino acids: CASSRQGYSNQPQHF.